One sample yielded the 32 T cell receptor beta chains listed below, sequenced in a study of blood T cell repertoires in COVID-19. Generated by immunoSEQ multiplex PCR, the TCRdb table keeps only in-frame clones and is missing some. Among 320,000 or so clones listed, roughly 88% were seen once. The sequencing input was PBMCs or T cells enriched from blood (not recorded which). The receptors here all came from a young man who had recovered from COVID-19.

This chain connects TRBV5-1 to TRBJ1-4; D gene uncertain. Per the germline V gene, CDR1 is SGHRS and CDR2 is YFSETQ. The CDR3 length is 14 residues. Trimming pared 0 bases from V and 7 bases from J, leaving 10 bases between. The chain's CDR3 is CASSLGYGSEKLFF. The CDR3 DNA is TGCGCCAGCAGCTTGGGATATGGCAGTGAAAAACTGTTTTTT. Combining the CDR3 with reference TRBV5-1 and TRBJ1-4 gives the whole variable domain KAGVTQTPRYLIKTRGQQVTLSCSPISGHRSVSWYQQTPGQGLQFLFEYFSETQRNKGNFPGRFSGRQFSNSRSEMNVSTLELGDSALYLCASSLGYGSEKLFFGSGTQLSVL.

In its sample, this clone was seen a few times. The genes are TRBV3-1 (or the pseudogene TRBV3-2) and TRBJ1-3; TRBD1 matches 9 bases. The ends lost 0 bases at V and 7 bases at J; junction bases unmatched: 4. CDR1 is LGHDT and CDR2 is YNNKEL in the germline V gene (reference sequence). The CDR3 consists of 15 residues. CDR3 nucleotides: TGTGCCAGCAGCCAAGATGGGACAGGGCGGAACACCATATATTTT. Protein sequence: CASSQDGTGRNTIYF.

The gene calls are TRBV19 and TRBJ1-1; the D gene is possibly TRBD1 (5 bases). The CDR3 contains 18 residues. The germline V and J ends were trimmed by 1 base and 0 bases, with 18 bases remaining between them. The germline V gene encodes CDR1 LNHDA and CDR2 SQIVND (reference sequence). The CDR3 region is CASSIAPHRLEVNTEAFF. CDR3 DNA: TGTGCCAGTAGTATAGCCCCTCACAGGTTAGAAGTGAACACTGAAGCTTTCTTT.

The rearrangement joins TRBV5-4 to TRBJ2-1; 10 nucleotides agree with TRBD2. The germline V gene encodes CDR1 SGHNT and CDR2 YYREEE (reference sequence). V shed 4 bases, J shed 2 bases, and the junction held 3 bases outside the gene matches. The length of the CDR3 is 15 residues. In nucleotides, the CDR3 is TGTGCCAGCAGCCCCAGCGGGGGGGCCTACAATGAGCAGTTCTTC. Its translation is CASSPSGGAYNEQFF.

This chain links TRBV5-1 with TRBJ1-5; TRBD1 is a possible D gene (5 bases). CDR3 length: 15 residues. The V gene's germline CDR1 is SGHRS and CDR2 YFSETQ. The ends were cut back, 4 bases at V and 4 bases at J, with 15 bases in the middle. The CDR3 DNA is TGCGCCAGCAGCCCGGAGGGTCCAGGGAATCAGCCCCAGCATTTT. This codes for CASSPEGPGNQPQHF.

V usage is TRBV7-6 and J usage is TRBJ1-1; D is ambiguous. This CDR3 is 11 amino acids long. Trimming cost V 3 bases and J 8 bases, with 7 bases left between them. From germline, CDR1 is SGHVS and CDR2 FNYEAQ. CDR3 loop: CASSFRVEAFF. In DNA, the CDR3 is TGTGCCAGCAGCTTTCGGGTCGAAGCTTTCTTT.

V and J are TRBV2 and TRBJ2-1; D is ambiguous. Trimming removed 4 bases at V and 9 bases at J, with 4 bases between. This CDR3 comprises 10 residues. Per germline, CDR1 SNHLY and CDR2 FYNNEI. CDR3 sequence reads: CASSAGEQFF. In DNA form, the CDR3 reads TGTGCCAGCAGTGCCGGTGAGCAGTTCTTC. Variable domain in full (rest from reference TRBV2 and TRBJ2-1): EPEVTQTPSHQVTQMGQEVILRCVPISNHLYFYWYRQILGQKVEFLVSFYNNEISEKSEIFDDQFSVERPDGSNFTLKIRSTKLEDSAMYFCASSAGEQFFGPGTRLTVL.

The V call is TRBV7-9, the J call TRBJ2-7, with 7 nucleotides matching TRBD1. The CDR3 is made up of 14 amino acids. The V gene end was trimmed by 5 bases and the J gene end by 4 bases; junction bases not matched to a gene: 8. Germline-derived CDR1 and CDR2 are SEHNR and FQNEAQ (reference sequence). CDR3 in DNA: TGTGCCAGCAGCCTCCCCGGGACAGAGTACGAGCAGTACTTC. It codes for CASSLPGTEYEQYF.

The genes are TRBV4-2 and TRBJ2-2; 9 bases align to TRBD2. Germline trimming cut 0 bases from V and 5 bases from J; bases unmatched to any gene: 16. This CDR3 region has 20 residues. CDR1 is LGHNA, CDR2 YNFKEQ, per germline. Here the CDR3 reads CASSQDGFVGAGGQTGELFF. The CDR3 nucleotides are TGTGCCAGCAGCCAAGATGGTTTCGTGGGAGCGGGGGGCCAAACCGGGGAGCTGTTTTTT.

The J gene is TRBJ2-3, the V gene TRBV7-2; D not resolved. The CDR3 runs to 11 residues. The germline V gene has CDR1 SGHTA and CDR2 FQGNSA. Trimming pared 3 bases from V and 6 bases from J, leaving 4 bases between. CDR3 loop: CASSFRDTQYF. As DNA, the CDR3 is TGTGCCAGCAGCTTCAGGGATACGCAGTATTTT.

Only one count was recorded for this clone. V is TRBV4-1 and J is TRBJ2-7; weak D call: TRBD2 (5 bases). Looked up from germline, CDR1 is MGHRA and CDR2 is YSYEKL. The CDR3 contains 13 residues. Between the trimmed V and J ends, which lost 0 bases and 4 bases, there was a span of 7 bases. The CDR3 coding sequence is TGCGCCAGCAGCCAAGATGGCGGGTACGAGCAGTACTTC. As protein: CASSQDGGYEQYF.

V and J are TRBV10-1 and TRBJ1-1; TRBD1 agrees at 7 bases. CDR3 length: 14 residues. V was clipped by 6 bases and J by 1 base; unmatched bases: 5. Germline V gene sequence: CDR1 WNHNN, CDR2 SYGVQD (reference sequence). The CDR3 region is CASSSGTENTEAFF. The CDR3 DNA sequence: TGCGCCAGCAGCTCCGGGACAGAGAACACTGAAGCTTTCTTT.

V gene TRBV15 combines with J gene TRBJ1-2; possibly TRBD1 for D (5 bases). Germline values: CDR1 LNHNV, CDR2 YYDKDF (reference sequence). The V gene lost 1 base and the J gene lost 0 bases, with 9 bases spanning the gap. This CDR3 spans 15 amino acids. Here the CDR3 reads CATSRGAGTNYGYTF. CDR3 DNA: TGTGCCACCAGCAGAGGTGCAGGGACTAACTATGGCTACACCTTC.

The CDR3 here is CSVTGSGNTIYF. The CDR3 coding sequence is TGCAGCGTTACCGGCTCTGGAAACACCATATATTTT. The chain couples TRBV29-1 to TRBJ1-3; D call uncertain. Trimming shortened V by 5 bases and J by 0 bases, and 5 bases separated the two germline ends. The CDR3 is made up of 12 amino acids. Germline V gene lookup returns CDR1 SQVTM and CDR2 ANQGSEA.

This chain uses TRBV6-6 with TRBJ1-6, with 7 bases identical to TRBD1. The CDR3 is made up of 14 amino acids. The germline CDR1 and CDR2 sequences are MNHNY and SVGAGI (reference sequence). V lost 5 bases and J lost 10; bases outside the gene matches: 8. The CDR3 DNA follows: TGTGCCAGCAGTCTCACAGGGGTCGAATCACCCCTCCACTTT. Translating it yields CASSLTGVESPLHF.

The CDR3 sequence is CASTLWSGSHPNTEAFF. The DNA for the CDR3 is TGCGCCAGCACTCTTTGGTCAGGGTCTCACCCAAACACTGAAGCTTTCTTT. The chain joins TRBV10-1 to TRBJ1-1; a possible D gene is TRBD1 (5 bases). The CDR3 covers 17 residues. V dropped 7 bases and J dropped 2 bases, with 23 bases sitting between them. Germline V gene lookup returns CDR1 WNHNN and CDR2 SYGVQD (reference sequence).

Regarding this clone: Other DNA sequences in the same sample also yield this CDR3. The chain is built from TRBV18 and TRBJ2-7, with 9 bases identical to TRBD1. The CDR3 is made up of 13 amino acids. The germline CDR1 and CDR2 sequences are KGHSH and LQKENI. V lost 3 bases and J lost 6; bases outside the gene matches: 3. The CDR3: CASSPGQGSEQYF. In nucleotides, the CDR3 is TGTGCCAGCTCACCGGGACAGGGATCCGAGCAGTACTTC.

V is TRBV3-1 (or the pseudogene TRBV3-2) and J is TRBJ2-3; 9 bases are a match to TRBD1. The CDR3 has 16 residues. V dropped 4 bases and J dropped 8; count of bases not matched to a gene: 13. Germline CDR1 LGHDT, CDR2 YNNKEL (reference sequence). In DNA form, the CDR3 reads TGTGCCAGCAGCCCGACAGTTACAGGGGGCCGAAGTACGCAGTATTTT. Its translation: CASSPTVTGGRSTQYF.

The chain carries TRBV30 and TRBJ1-4, with TRBD1 matching 8 bases. This CDR3 spans 15 amino acids. CDR1 and CDR2 (germline): GTSNPN, SVGIG (reference sequence). Trimming took 3 bases from V and 3 from J; bases not matched to a gene: 6. This CDR3 reads CAWSDRGRPNEKLFF. DNA of the CDR3: TGTGCCTGGAGCGACAGGGGTCGGCCTAATGAAAAACTGTTTTTT.

CDR3: CASSTGSSGNTIYF. The CDR3 DNA follows: TGTGCCAGCAGCACAGGGAGCTCTGGAAACACCATATATTTT. V is TRBV9 and J is TRBJ1-3; D perhaps matches TRBD1 (6 bases). V dropped 4 bases and J dropped 0 bases, with 8 bases sitting between them. CDR1 is SGDLS, CDR2 YYNGEE, per germline. This CDR3 has 14 amino acids.

The V call is TRBV11-2, the J call TRBJ2-3; 7 bases line up with TRBD2. J gave up 2 bases and V 6 bases, and 11 bases lay outside the gene matches. The CDR3 sequence is 16 residues long. Germline values: CDR1 SGHAT, CDR2 FQNNGV. For the CDR3, the DNA is TGTGCCAGCAGTCACCTTCCCGGGGGGACCACAGATACGCAGTATTTT. Its protein is CASSHLPGGTTDTQYF.

V and J are TRBV28 and TRBJ2-7; 9 nucleotides line up with TRBD1. Germline CDR1 and CDR2: MDHEN and SYDVKM. J was trimmed by 1 base and V by 4 bases; bases with no gene match: 5. The CDR3 is 15 residues long. The CDR3 reads CASSWETGGSYEQYF. CDR3 coding DNA: TGTGCCAGCAGTTGGGAGACAGGGGGGTCCTACGAGCAGTACTTC. Complete variable domain (other parts from reference TRBV28 and TRBJ2-7): DVKVTQSSRYLVKRTGEKVFLECVQDMDHENMFWYRQDPGLGLRLIYFSYDVKMKEKGDIPEGYSVSREKKERFSLILESASTNQTSMYLCASSWETGGSYEQYFGPGTRLTVT.

V and J are TRBV19 and TRBJ1-1, with D unclear. Germline CDR1 is LNHDA and CDR2 is SQIVND (reference sequence). This CDR3 comprises 13 residues. Trimming took 3 bases from V and 5 from J, leaving 10 bases between them. Here the CDR3 DNA reads TGTGCCAGTAGTATGTGGAGGTCGACTGAAGCTTTCTTT. Translation gives CASSMWRSTEAFF.

This clone was found once. The gene calls are TRBV29-1 and TRBJ1-1; 10 bases agree with TRBD1. V gave up 3 bases and J gave up 5 bases; unmatched junction bases: 6. CDR3 size: 14 residues. Germline assignment: CDR1 SQVTM and CDR2 ANQGSEA. CDR3 amino acids: CSVDNRQGATEAFF. The CDR3 DNA reads TGCAGCGTTGATAATCGACAGGGGGCAACTGAAGCTTTCTTT.

Of note for this clone: The DNA is omitted, as the CDR3 cannot be located on it reliably, and the CDR3 follows TCRdb's listing. The chain joins TRBV6-6 to TRBJ2-7; the table's D call TRBD1 went unverified against the DNA. With termini counted, the CDR3 has 14 amino acids. Germline values: CDR1 MNHNY, CDR2 SVGAGI (reference sequence). CDR3 sequence: CASSTSDRKNEQYF.

This clone has only a few counts. The chain links TRBV6-6 to TRBJ1-2, with 9 bases that match TRBD1. The V gene's germline CDR1 is MNHNY and CDR2 SVGAGI (reference sequence). This CDR3 region has 13 residues. V was clipped by 6 bases and J by 7 bases; unmatched bases: 6. CDR3 bases: TGTGCCAGCAGAGAACAGGGGGCAAGTGGCTACACCTTC. Amino acid sequence: CASREQGASGYTF.

The chain is built from TRBV28 and TRBJ2-7; 9 nucleotides agree with TRBD1. This CDR3 has 15 amino acids. Germline CDR1 and CDR2: MDHEN and SYDVKM. J was trimmed by 3 bases and V by 5 bases; bases with no gene match: 8. The CDR3 spells CASSPPGQGNYEQYF. In DNA form, the CDR3 reads TGTGCCAGCAGTCCCCCGGGACAGGGCAACTACGAGCAGTACTTC.

In its sample, this clone was seen a few times. The CDR3 nucleotides read TGCGCCGGGGACAGCATGAACACTGAAGCTTTCTTT. Protein sequence: CAGDSMNTEAFF. The rearrangement links TRBV23-1 to TRBJ1-1; TRBD1 matches 7 bases. TRBV23-1 falls under the ORF class, with uncertain function. The length of the CDR3 is 12 residues. V trimming: 11 bases; J trimming: 0 bases; junction bases outside the gene matches: 3.

The chain couples TRBV12-3 or TRBV12-4 to TRBJ2-3; D possibly corresponds to TRBD2 (5 bases). The CDR3 totals 13 residues. Trimming removed 3 bases at V and 1 base at J, with 5 bases between. CDR3 in amino acids: CASSLRGTDTQYF. CDR3 DNA: TGTGCCAGCAGTTTGCGGGGCACAGATACGCAGTATTTT.

The V and J genes are TRBV6-5 and TRBJ2-7; D remains ambiguous. V lost 6 bases and J lost 0, with 6 bases in between. CDR3 length: 12 residues. CDR1 and CDR2 from the germline V gene are MNHEY and SVGAGI. The DNA for the CDR3 is TGTGCCAGCAGGCAGTCCTCCTACGAGCAGTACTTC. Residues: CASRQSSYEQYF.

The chain has TRBV4-1 and TRBJ2-5, with TRBD2 identical over 11 bases. With 5 bases clipped from V and 4 bases from J, the junction kept 6 bases outside the gene matches. Looked up from germline, CDR1 is MGHRA and CDR2 is YSYEKL. This CDR3 contains 15 residues. For the CDR3, the DNA is TGCGCCAGCAGCTTGCTAGCGGGGGGCTCAGAGACCCAGTACTTC. Its protein is CASSLLAGGSETQYF.

The V call is TRBV10-3, the J call TRBJ1-2, with unresolved D. Germline V gene data show CDR1 as ENHRY and CDR2 as SYGVKD. Trimming cost V 3 bases and J 2 bases, with 13 bases left between them. The CDR3 consists of 15 residues. CDR3 bases: TGTGCCATCAGTGACCTAACCCCGGGAAACTATGGCTACACCTTC. Its protein is CAISDLTPGNYGYTF.